This T cell receptor beta chain was sequenced in a study of spatial heterogeneity in lung cancer. Looking at the study overall: A T cell module score from matched bulk RNA-seq correlated strongly with TCR transcript counts in tumor regions. Study observations and caveats: Ubiquitous and regional nonsynonymous mutations were tracked by counts of ubiquitous and regional expanded TCRs, respectively. One measure, the expanded intratumoral alpha and beta TCR count, tracked tumor mutation counts.

Time point of the sample: sample taken at primary tumor resection. Samples were obtained from about 72 donors, all untreated early-stage non-small cell lung cancer patients. This clonotype has a handful of counts. The antigen is undetermined. As an off-target read in a library built for alpha chains, this beta chain has a frequency of little significance. Trimming left V 3 bases short and J 4 bases short, with 6 bases between. This CDR3 comprises 12 residues. CDR1 and CDR2 (germline): SGHTA, FQGNSA. Carried by each TCR cDNA molecule was a unique molecular identifier. TCRdb analysed the 5' RACE reads with MiXCR anew, one entry per CDR3 protein. The data show around 9,300 distinct CDR3 sequences, with around 55% seen just once and 25% to 35% held by the top ten.

The TCR comes from a female donor with early-stage non-small cell lung cancer. The source was lung tumor tissue, collected at surgery. This rearrangement joins TRBV7-2 to TRBJ1-2; D ambiguous. CDR3 bases: TGTGCCAGCAGCTTCCGGCTCTATGGCTACACCTTC. Translated, it gives CASSFRLYGYTF.